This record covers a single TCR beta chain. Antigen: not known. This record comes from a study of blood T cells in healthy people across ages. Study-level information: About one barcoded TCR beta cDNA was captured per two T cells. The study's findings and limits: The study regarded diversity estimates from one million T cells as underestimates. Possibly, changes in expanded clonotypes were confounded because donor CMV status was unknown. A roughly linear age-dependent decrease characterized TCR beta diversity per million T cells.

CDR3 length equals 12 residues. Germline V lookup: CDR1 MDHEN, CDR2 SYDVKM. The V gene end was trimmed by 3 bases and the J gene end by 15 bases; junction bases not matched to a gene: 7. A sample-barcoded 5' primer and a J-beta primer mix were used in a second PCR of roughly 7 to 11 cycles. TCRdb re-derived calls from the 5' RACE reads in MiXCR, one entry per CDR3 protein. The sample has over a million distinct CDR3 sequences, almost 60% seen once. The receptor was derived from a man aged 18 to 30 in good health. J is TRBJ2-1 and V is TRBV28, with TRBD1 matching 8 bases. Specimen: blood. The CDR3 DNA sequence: TGTGCCAGCAGTTTCCCCGGACAGGGTCCGTTCTTC. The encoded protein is CASSFPGQGPFF.